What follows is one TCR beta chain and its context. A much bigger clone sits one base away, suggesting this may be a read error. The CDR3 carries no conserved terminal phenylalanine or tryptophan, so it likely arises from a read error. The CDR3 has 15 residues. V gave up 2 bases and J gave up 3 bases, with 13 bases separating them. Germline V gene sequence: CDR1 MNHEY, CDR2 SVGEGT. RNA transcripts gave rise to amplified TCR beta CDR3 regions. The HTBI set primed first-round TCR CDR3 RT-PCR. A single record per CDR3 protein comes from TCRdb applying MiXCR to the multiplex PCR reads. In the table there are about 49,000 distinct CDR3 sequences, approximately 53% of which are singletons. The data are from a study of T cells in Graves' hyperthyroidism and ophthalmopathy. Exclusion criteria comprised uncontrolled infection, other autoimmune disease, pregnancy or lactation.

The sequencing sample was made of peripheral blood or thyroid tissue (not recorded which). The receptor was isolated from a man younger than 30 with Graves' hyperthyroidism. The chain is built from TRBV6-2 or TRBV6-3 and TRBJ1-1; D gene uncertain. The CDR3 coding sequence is TGTGCCAGCAGTTACCCTGATACGTTCTACACTGAAGCTTTCCTT. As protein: CASSYPDTFYTEAFL.